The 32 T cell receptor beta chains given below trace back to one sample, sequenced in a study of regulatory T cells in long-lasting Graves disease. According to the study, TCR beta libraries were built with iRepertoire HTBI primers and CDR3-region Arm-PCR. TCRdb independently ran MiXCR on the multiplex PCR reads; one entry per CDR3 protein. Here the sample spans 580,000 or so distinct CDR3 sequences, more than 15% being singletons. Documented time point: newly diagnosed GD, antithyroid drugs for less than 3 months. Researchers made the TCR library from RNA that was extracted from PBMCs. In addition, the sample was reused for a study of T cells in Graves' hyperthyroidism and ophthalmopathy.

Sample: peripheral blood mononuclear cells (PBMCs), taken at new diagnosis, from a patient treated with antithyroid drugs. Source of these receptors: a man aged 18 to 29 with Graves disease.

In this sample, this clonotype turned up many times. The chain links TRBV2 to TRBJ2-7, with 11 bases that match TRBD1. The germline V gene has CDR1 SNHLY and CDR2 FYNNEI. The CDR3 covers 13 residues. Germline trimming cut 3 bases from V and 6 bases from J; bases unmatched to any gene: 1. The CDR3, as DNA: TGTGCCAGCAGTGAGGGACAGGGGGGCGAGCAGTACTTC. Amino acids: CASSEGQGGEQYF.

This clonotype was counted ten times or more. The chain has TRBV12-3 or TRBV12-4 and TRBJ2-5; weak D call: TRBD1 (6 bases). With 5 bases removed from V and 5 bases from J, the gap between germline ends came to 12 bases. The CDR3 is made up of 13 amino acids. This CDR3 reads CASSLRGRETQYF. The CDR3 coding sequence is TGTGCCAGCAGTCTCAGGGGTAGGGAGACCCAGTACTTC.

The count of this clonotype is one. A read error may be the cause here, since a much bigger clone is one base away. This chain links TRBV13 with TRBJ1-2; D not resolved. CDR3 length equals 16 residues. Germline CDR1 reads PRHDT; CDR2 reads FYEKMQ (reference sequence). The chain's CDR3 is CASSPALQADVKGFTF. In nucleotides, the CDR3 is TGTGCCAGCAGCCCTGCTCTCCAGGCGGATGTAAAAGGCTTCACCTTC.

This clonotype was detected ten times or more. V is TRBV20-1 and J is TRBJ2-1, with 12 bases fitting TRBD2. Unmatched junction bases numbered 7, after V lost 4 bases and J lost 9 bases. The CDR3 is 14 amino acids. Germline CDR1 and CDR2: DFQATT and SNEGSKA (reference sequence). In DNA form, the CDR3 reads TGCAGTGCTATCTCTAGCGGGAGGGCCACTGAGCAGTTCTTC. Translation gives CSAISSGRATEQFF.

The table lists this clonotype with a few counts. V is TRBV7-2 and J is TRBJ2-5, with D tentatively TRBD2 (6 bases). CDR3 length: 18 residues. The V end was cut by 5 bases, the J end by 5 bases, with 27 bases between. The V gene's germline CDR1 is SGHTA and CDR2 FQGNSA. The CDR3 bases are TGTGCCAGCAGCCAACTTATCGGGAGATCATGGCCTAAGGAGACCCAGTACTTC. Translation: CASSQLIGRSWPKETQYF. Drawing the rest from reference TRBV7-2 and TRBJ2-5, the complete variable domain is GAGVSQSPSNKVTEKGKDVELRCDPISGHTALYWYRQSLGQGLEFLIYFQGNSAPDKSGLPSDRFSAERTGGSVSTLTIQRTQQEDSAVYLCASSQLIGRSWPKETQYFGPGTRLLVL.

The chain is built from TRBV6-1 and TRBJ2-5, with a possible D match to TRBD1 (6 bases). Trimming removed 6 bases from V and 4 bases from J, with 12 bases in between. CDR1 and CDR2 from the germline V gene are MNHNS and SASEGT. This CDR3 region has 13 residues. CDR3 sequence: CASSAGARETQYF. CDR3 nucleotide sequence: TGTGCCAGCAGCGCAGGGGCTCGAGAGACCCAGTACTTC.

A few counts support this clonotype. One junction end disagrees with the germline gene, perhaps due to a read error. CDR3 loop: CANSSQGAGVDGEQFF. For the CDR3, the DNA is TGCGCCAACAGCTCCCAAGGAGCGGGAGTGGACGGTGAGCAGTTCTTC. This chain connects TRBV5-1 to TRBJ2-1; 8 bases map to TRBD2. CDR3 size: 16 residues. Germline loops: CDR1 SGHRS, CDR2 YFSETQ.

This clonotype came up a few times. CDR3 sequence reads: CASSLRGTGYNEQFF. In nucleotides, the CDR3 is TGCGCCAGCAGCTTGAGGGGGACAGGGTACAATGAGCAGTTCTTC. The rearrangement links TRBV5-1 to TRBJ2-1; 9 bases agree with TRBD1. Looked up from germline, CDR1 is SGHRS and CDR2 is YFSETQ. This CDR3 is built from 15 residues. J was trimmed by 4 bases and V by 1 base; bases with no gene match: 3.

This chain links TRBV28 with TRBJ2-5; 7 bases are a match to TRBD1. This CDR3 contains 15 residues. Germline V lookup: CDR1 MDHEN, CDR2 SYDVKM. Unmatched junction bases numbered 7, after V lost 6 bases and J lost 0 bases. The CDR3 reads CASRLDRENQETQYF. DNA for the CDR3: TGTGCCAGCAGACTCGACAGGGAGAACCAAGAGACCCAGTACTTC.

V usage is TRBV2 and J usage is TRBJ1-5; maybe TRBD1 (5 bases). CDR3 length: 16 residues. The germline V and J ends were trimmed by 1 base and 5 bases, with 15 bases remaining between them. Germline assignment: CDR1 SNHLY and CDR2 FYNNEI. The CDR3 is CASSEGRAGSDQPQHF. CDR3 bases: TGTGCCAGCAGTGAAGGTAGGGCAGGGAGCGATCAGCCCCAGCATTTT.

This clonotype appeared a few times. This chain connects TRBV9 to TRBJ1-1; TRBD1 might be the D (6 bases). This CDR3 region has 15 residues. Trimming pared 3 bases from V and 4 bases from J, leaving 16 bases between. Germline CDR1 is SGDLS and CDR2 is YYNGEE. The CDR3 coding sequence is TGTGCCAGCAGCGCAAAGACACAACAGGGCACTGAAGCTTTCTTT. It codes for CASSAKTQQGTEAFF.

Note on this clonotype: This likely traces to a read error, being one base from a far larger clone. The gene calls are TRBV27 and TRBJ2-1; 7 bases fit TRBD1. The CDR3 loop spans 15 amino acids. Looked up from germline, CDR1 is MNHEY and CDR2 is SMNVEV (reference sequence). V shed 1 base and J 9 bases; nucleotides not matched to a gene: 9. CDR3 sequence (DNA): TGTGCCAGCAGTTTATTTGAGGGGGCGCAGACTGAGCAGTTCTTC. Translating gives CASSLFEGAQTEQFF.

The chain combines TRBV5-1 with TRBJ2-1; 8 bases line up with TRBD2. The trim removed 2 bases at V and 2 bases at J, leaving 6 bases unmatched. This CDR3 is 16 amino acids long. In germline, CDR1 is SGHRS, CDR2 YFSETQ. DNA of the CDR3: TGCGCCAGCAGCTTACTAGCGGACACGACCTACAATGAGCAGTTCTTC. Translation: CASSLLADTTYNEQFF.

CDR3 loop: CASSLEGAMRTEAFF. CDR3 coding DNA: TGTGCCAGCAGCTTGGAGGGGGCGATGCGGACTGAAGCTTTCTTT. V is TRBV7-9 and J is TRBJ1-1; TRBD1 matches at 7 bases. Germline trimming cut 3 bases from V and 5 bases from J; bases unmatched to any gene: 9. Germline V gene sequence: CDR1 SEHNR, CDR2 FQNEAQ (reference sequence). The CDR3 is 15 amino acids.

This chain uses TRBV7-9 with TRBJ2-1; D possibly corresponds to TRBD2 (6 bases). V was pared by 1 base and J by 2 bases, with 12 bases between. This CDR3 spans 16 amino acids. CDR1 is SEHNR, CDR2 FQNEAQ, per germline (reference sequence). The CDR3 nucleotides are TGTGCCAGCAGCTTAGAGATCGGGGGTACCTACAATGAGCAGTTCTTC. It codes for CASSLEIGGTYNEQFF.

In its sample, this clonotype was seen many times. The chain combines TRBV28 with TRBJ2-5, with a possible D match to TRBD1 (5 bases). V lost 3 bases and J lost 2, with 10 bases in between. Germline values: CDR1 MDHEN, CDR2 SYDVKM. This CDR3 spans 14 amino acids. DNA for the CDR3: TGTGCCAGCAGTTTCGCGACAGAGCAAGAGACCCAGTACTTC. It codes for CASSFATEQETQYF.

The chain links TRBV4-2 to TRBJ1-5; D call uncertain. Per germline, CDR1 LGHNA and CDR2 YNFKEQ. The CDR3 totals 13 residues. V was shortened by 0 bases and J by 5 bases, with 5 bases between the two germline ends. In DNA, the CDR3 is TGTGCCAGCAGCCAAGAGATGGATCAGCCCCAGCATTTT. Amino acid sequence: CASSQEMDQPQHF.

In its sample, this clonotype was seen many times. The CDR3 sequence: CASSPRNEEQFF. DNA for the CDR3: TGCGCCAGCAGCCCGAGAAATGAGGAGCAGTTCTTC. This rearrangement joins TRBV5-1 to TRBJ2-1; no clear D gene. Germline-derived CDR1 and CDR2 are SGHRS and YFSETQ. Trimming took 4 bases from V and 10 from J, leaving 12 bases between them. The CDR3 extends over 12 amino acids.

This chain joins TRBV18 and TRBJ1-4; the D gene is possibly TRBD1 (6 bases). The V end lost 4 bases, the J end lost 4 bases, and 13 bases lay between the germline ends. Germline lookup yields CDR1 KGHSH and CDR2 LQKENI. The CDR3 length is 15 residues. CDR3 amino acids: CASSQRKGDNEKLFF. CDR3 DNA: TGTGCCAGCTCACAGCGGAAGGGGGATAATGAAAAACTGTTTTTT.

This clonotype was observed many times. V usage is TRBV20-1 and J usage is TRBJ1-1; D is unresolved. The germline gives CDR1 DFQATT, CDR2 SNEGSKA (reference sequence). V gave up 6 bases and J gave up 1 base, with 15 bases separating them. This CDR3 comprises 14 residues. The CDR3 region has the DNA TGCAGTGCACGGAAACCGATTGGGAACACTGAAGCTTTCTTT. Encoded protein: CSARKPIGNTEAFF.

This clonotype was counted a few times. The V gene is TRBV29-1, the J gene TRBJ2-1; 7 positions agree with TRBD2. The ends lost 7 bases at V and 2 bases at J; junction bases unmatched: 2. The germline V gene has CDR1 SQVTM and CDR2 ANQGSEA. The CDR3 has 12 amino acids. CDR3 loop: CSEGGPYNEQFF. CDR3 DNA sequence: TGCAGCGAGGGAGGGCCCTACAATGAGCAGTTCTTC.

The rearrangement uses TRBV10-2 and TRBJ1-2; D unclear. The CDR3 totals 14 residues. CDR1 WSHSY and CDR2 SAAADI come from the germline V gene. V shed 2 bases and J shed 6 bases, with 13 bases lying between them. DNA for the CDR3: TGCGCCAGCAGTGAGGGTATCCGGGGTAATGGCTACACCTTC. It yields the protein CASSEGIRGNGYTF.

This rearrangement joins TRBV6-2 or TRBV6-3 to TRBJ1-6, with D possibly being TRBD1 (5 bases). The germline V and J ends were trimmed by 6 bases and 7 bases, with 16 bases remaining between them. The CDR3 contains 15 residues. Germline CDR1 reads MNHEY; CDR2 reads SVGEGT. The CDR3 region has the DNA TGTGCCAGCAGGACCGGGGGAAGCGGCAATTCACCCCTCCACTTT. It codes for CASRTGGSGNSPLHF.

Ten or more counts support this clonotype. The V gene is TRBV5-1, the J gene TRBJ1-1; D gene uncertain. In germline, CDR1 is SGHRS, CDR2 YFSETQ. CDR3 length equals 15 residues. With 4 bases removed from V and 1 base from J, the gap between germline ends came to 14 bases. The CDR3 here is CASSPQPGGNTEAFF. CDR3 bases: TGCGCCAGCAGCCCTCAACCGGGAGGGAACACTGAAGCTTTCTTT.

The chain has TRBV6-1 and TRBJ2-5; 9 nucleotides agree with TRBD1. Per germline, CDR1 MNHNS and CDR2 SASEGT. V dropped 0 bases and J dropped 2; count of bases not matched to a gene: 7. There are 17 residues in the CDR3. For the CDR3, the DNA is TGTGCCAGCAGTGAAGCGGGGGACAGGGCCAGACAAGAGACCCAGTACTTC. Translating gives CASSEAGDRARQETQYF.

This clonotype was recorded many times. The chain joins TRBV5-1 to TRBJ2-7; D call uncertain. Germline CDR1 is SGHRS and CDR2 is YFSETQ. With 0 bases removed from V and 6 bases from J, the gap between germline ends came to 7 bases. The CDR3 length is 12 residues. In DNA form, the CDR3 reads TGCGCCAGCAGCTTGGAGGTGAGCGAGCAGTACTTC. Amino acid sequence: CASSLEVSEQYF.

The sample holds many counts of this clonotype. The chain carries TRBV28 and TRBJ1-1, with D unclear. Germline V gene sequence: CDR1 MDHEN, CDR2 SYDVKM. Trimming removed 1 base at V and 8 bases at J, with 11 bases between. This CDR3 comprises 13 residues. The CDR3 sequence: CASSLSPVREAFF. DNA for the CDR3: TGTGCCAGCAGTTTATCTCCCGTCAGAGAAGCTTTCTTT.

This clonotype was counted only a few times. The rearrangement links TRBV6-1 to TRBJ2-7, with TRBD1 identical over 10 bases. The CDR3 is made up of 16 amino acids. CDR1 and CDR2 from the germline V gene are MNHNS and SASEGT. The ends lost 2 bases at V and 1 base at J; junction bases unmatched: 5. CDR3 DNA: TGTGCCAGCAGTGAATTCGGGGACAGGGGATCCTACGAGCAGTACTTC. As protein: CASSEFGDRGSYEQYF.

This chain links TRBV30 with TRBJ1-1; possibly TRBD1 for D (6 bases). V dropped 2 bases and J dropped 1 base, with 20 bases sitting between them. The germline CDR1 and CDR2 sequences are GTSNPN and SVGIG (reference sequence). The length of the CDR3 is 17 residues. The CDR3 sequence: CAWSSPNWGQGNTEAFF. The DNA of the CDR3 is TGTGCCTGGAGTAGCCCAAACTGGGGGCAGGGGAACACTGAAGCTTTCTTT.

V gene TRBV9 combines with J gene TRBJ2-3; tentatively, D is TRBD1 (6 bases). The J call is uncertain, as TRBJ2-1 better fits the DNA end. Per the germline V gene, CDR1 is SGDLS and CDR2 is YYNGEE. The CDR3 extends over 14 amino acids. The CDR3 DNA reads TGTGCCAGCAGCCCTGGAGGACAGCCCAATGAGCAGTTCTTC. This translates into CASSPGGQPNEQFF.

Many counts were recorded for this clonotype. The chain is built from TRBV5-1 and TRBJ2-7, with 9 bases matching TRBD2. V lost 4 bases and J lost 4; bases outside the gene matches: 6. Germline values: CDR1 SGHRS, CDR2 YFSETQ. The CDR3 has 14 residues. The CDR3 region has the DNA TGCGCCAGCAGCGATGTTAGCGGGAGTTACGAGCAGTACTTC. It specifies CASSDVSGSYEQYF.

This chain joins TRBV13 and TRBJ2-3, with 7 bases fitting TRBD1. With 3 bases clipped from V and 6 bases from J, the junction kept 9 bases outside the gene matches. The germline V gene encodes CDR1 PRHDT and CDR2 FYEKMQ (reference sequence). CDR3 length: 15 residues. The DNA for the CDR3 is TGTGCCAGCAGCTTGAGACAGGGATCTTCGGATACGCAGTATTTT. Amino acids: CASSLRQGSSDTQYF.